This T cell receptor (beta chain) was identified in a study of cytomegalovirus exposure and HLA in healthy donors. About the research overall: Approximately 81% of some 390 genotyped donors fell in the Caucasian-associated ancestry cluster.

The PCR made use of 60 Vbeta and 13 Jbeta primers. TCRdb's table, derived via immunoSEQ multiplex PCR, lists solely in-frame clones and lacks some. The repertoire holds 65,000 to 100,000 clones, with over 60% as singletons. Germline CDR1 MNHEY, CDR2 SMNVEV (reference sequence). Trimming removed 6 bases from V and 5 bases from J; junction bases left unmatched: 5. The CDR3 covers 13 residues. The chain links TRBV27 to TRBJ1-2, with 8 bases fitting TRBD1. The origin of this receptor is a female donor in good health and CMV-seronegative. Sequenced sample: PBMCs. CDR3 region: CASRPQGEYGYTF. The CDR3 bases are TGTGCCAGCAGGCCACAGGGGGAATATGGCTACACCTTC.